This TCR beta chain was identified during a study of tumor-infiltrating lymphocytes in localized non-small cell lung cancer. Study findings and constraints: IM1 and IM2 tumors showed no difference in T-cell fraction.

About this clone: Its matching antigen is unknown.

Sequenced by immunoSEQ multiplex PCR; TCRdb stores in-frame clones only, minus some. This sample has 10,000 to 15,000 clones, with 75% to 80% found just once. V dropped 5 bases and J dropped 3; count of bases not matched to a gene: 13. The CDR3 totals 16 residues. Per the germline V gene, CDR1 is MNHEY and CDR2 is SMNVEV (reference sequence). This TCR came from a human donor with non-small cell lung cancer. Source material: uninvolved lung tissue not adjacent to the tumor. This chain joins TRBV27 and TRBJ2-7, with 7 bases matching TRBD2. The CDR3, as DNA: TGTGCCAGCAGTCCCTTGGGGGGGGAGAAACTCTACGAGCAGTACTTC. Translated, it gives CASSPLGGEKLYEQYF.